Shown below are 8 T cell receptor beta chains from a single sample sequenced in a study of early T cells in non-severe SARS-CoV-2 infection. TCRdb reprocessed the 5' RACE reads with MiXCR, giving one entry per CDR3 protein. The data show 65,000 to 85,000 distinct CDR3 sequences, over 8% seen once. Sequencing used whole blood, obtained at baseline. Receptors originate from an adult who was a healthcare worker with PCR-confirmed SARS-CoV-2 infection or an uninfected control (not recorded which).

This clonotype was seen many times. This chain joins TRBV24-1 and TRBJ2-1, with D possibly matching TRBD1 (6 bases). The CDR3 totals 16 residues. Germline CDR1 KGHDR, CDR2 SFDVKD. The V end lost 5 bases, the J end lost 0 bases, and 13 bases lay between the germline ends. The CDR3 nucleotides read TGTGCCACCAGTGGACAGGCCGAAAGCTCCTACAATGAGCAGTTCTTC. Encoded protein: CATSGQAESSYNEQFF.

This chain links TRBV20-1 with TRBJ2-2; D call uncertain. CDR1 is DFQATT, CDR2 SNEGSKA, per germline (reference sequence). The CDR3 has 13 residues. Trimming cost V 5 bases and J 3 bases, with 10 bases left between them. The CDR3 DNA reads TGCAGTGCTTTCGGTCTTTACACCGGGGAGCTGTTTTTT. This translates into CSAFGLYTGELFF.

This clonotype was seen repeatedly, ten times or more. The chain uses TRBV10-3 and TRBJ2-7, with 10 bases matching TRBD2. CDR1 and CDR2 (germline): ENHRY, SYGVKD. This CDR3 region has 15 residues. Trimming took 8 bases from V and 5 from J; bases not matched to a gene: 12. The DNA of the CDR3 is TGTGCCATCCAGAAAGACCTAGCGGGAGTCAACGAGCAGTACTTC. It is translated as CAIQKDLAGVNEQYF.

The table lists this clonotype with many counts. The chain is built from TRBV25-1 and TRBJ1-1, with D hard to call. Per germline, CDR1 MGHDK and CDR2 SYGVNS. Trimming stripped 0 bases from V and 1 base from J, with 6 bases between. The CDR3 totals 14 residues. The DNA of the CDR3 is TGTGCCAGCAGTGAATACCCGGGGAACACTGAAGCTTTCTTT. Amino acid sequence: CASSEYPGNTEAFF.

This clonotype was detected ten times or more. The J gene is TRBJ2-5, the V gene TRBV10-3; 8 bases are a match to TRBD1. V lost 5 bases, J lost 1 base, and 3 bases stayed unmatched. CDR3 size: 14 residues. The V gene's germline CDR1 is ENHRY and CDR2 SYGVKD. CDR3 in DNA: TGTGCCATCAGTCCCACAGGGGGCCAAGAGACCCAGTACTTC. This encodes CAISPTGGQETQYF.

The chain carries TRBV6-5 and TRBJ2-1; perhaps TRBD2 as D (6 bases). V dropped 0 bases and J dropped 2 bases, with 14 bases sitting between them. Looked up from germline, CDR1 is MNHEY and CDR2 is SVGAGI. This CDR3 region has 17 residues. The DNA of the CDR3 is TGTGCCAGCAGTTACTCGGTTTCTAGCGTCCCCTACAATGAGCAGTTCTTC. It translates to CASSYSVSSVPYNEQFF.

This clonotype has more than one count but fewer than ten. The rearrangement joins TRBV6-1 to TRBJ1-6, with 7 bases aligning to TRBD1. Germline assignment: CDR1 MNHNS and CDR2 SASEGT. Trimming at V came to 9 bases and at J to 5 bases, leaving 13 bases not matched to a gene. This CDR3 spans 16 amino acids. CDR3 bases: TGTGCCAGTTACGGACAGGCGAGGTCTGATAATTCACCCCTCCACTTT. Translation: CASYGQARSDNSPLHF.

This clonotype has a handful of counts. CDR3 sequence (DNA): TGCAGTGCTAGTTTTGTTAGCACGCAGTATTTT. Protein sequence: CSASFVSTQYF. The V call is TRBV20-1, the J call TRBJ2-3; D is unresolved. V was clipped by 3 bases and J by 9 bases, with 10 bases between them. CDR3 size: 11 residues. CDR1 and CDR2 from the germline V gene are DFQATT and SNEGSKA (reference sequence).